Below, 6 T cell receptor beta chains from the same sample are listed, as sequenced in a study of blood T cell repertoires in COVID-19. The data were produced by immunoSEQ multiplex PCR, yet TCRdb's version contains in-frame clones alone and is incomplete. There are 210,000 or so clones in the sample; roughly 86% occur only once, and 4.5% to 5.5% lies in the top ten. The sample comprised peripheral blood. The receptors originated from a woman aged 70 to 79 with active or convalescent COVID-19.

The chain couples TRBV3-1 (or the pseudogene TRBV3-2) to TRBJ2-6, with D hard to call. Germline CDR1 reads LGHDT; CDR2 reads YNNKEL (reference sequence). Between the trimmed V and J ends, which lost 4 bases and 9 bases, there was a span of 7 bases. This CDR3 comprises 12 residues. The chain's CDR3 is CASSPTVNVLTF. The CDR3 DNA reads TGTGCCAGCAGCCCTACGGTCAACGTCCTGACTTTC.

V is TRBV5-1 and J is TRBJ2-7; 7 positions match TRBD1. Germline CDR1 is SGHRS and CDR2 is YFSETQ. V shed 0 bases and J 3 bases; nucleotides not matched to a gene: 6. This CDR3 contains 15 residues. In DNA form, the CDR3 reads TGCGCCAGCAGCTTGGGCGACAGGGCCCTCTACGAGCAGTACTTC. This encodes CASSLGDRALYEQYF.

This sequence joins TRBV7-9 and TRBJ2-1; TRBD2 is a possible D gene (6 bases). V dropped 11 bases and J dropped 0 bases, with 17 bases sitting between them. Germline CDR1 reads SEHNR; CDR2 reads FQNEAQ (reference sequence). This CDR3 has 15 residues. CDR3 sequence: CASAGPFDSYNEQFF. CDR3 coding DNA: TGTGCCTCCGCGGGACCCTTCGACTCCTACAATGAGCAGTTCTTC.

This sequence joins TRBV7-9 and TRBJ1-1; D remains ambiguous. Deletions cut 1 base from V and 5 bases from J, with 14 bases between. Germline CDR1 is SEHNR and CDR2 is FQNEAQ (reference sequence). The CDR3 is 15 amino acids. The CDR3 loop is CASSLVMLEETEAFF. In nucleotides, the CDR3 is TGTGCCAGCAGCTTAGTAATGTTGGAGGAAACTGAAGCTTTCTTT.

The V call is TRBV6-6, the J call TRBJ1-1, with 7 nucleotides matching TRBD1. With 5 bases clipped from V and 9 bases from J, the junction kept 6 bases outside the gene matches. Looked up from germline, CDR1 is MNHNY and CDR2 is SVGAGI (reference sequence). The CDR3 totals 12 residues. For the CDR3, the DNA is TGTGCCAGCAGTACAGGGACAGCCAAAGCTTTCTTT. Translating gives CASSTGTAKAFF.

V usage is TRBV9 and J usage is TRBJ2-1, with TRBD2 identical over 7 bases. This CDR3 comprises 15 residues. Germline V gene sequence: CDR1 SGDLS, CDR2 YYNGEE. J was trimmed by 9 bases and V by 0 bases; bases with no gene match: 9. The CDR3 bases are TGTGCCAGCAGCGTAGCTGGAGGGAGGGGTACTGAGCAGTTCTTC. Protein: CASSVAGGRGTEQFF.